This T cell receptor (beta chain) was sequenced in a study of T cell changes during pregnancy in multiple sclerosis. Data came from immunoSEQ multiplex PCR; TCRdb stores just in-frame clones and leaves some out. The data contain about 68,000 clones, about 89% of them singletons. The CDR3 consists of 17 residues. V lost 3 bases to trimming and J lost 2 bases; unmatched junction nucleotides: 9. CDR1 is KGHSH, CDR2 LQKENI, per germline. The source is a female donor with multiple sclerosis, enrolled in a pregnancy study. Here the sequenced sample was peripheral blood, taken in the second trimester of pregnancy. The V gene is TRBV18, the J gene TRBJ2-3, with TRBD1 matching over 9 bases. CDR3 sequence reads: CASSPGFGTGNTDTQYF. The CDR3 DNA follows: TGTGCCAGCTCACCCGGCTTCGGGACAGGGAACACAGATACGCAGTATTTT.